This record looks at one T cell receptor beta chain sequence and its context. Its binding antigen is unknown. Nothing much larger sits one base from this clone, and base qualities are not available. Taken from the germline V gene, the CDR1 and CDR2 loops are SGDLS and YYNGEE. Clipping removes 1 base from V and 4 bases from J, with 2 as the unmatched junction base count. Including cysteine and phenylalanine, the CDR3 has 14 amino acids. This entry keeps only the CDR3 DNA: 42 bases, framed from base 1. Flow cytometry confirmed the purity of CD4+ and CD8+ cells that had been isolated by positive magnetic bead selection on an AutoMACS. After a first flow cytometry screen using a TCR V beta antibody panel, clonal expansions were characterized through TCRB deep sequencing of sorted CD8+ fractions. Peripheral blood mononuclear cells were obtained using density gradient separation with Ficoll-Paque PLUS. Nucleospin Tissue or Tissue XS kits were used to extract DNA from CD4-enriched, CD8-enriched or PBMC samples, and a Qubit 2.0 fluorometer was used for quantification.

The immunoSEQ assay was applied to genomic DNA for TCRB CDR3 sequencing. In the original analysis: Published virus-specific TCRB sequences were compared with patient CD8+ clones larger than 1%, and only a few matches were found. Only productive TCRB rearrangements were included in the analyses. A clone was defined by a unique TCRB CDR3 sequence, and clonality was computed as a productive clonality index based on Shannon entropy. Repertoire overlap between two samples was calculated from the template counts of each clone relative to total templates per sample. A correlation with a Spearman r of around 0.6 was found between V-gene usage by flow cytometry and V-gene usage by TCRB sequencing. Held by TCRdb, this immuneACCESS table contains in-frame sequences only and omits some clones. Under half of the omission traces to an unresolved V gene where checked; the cause of the rest is unknown. The DNA gave D and trimming, while V, J and clone size come from that table. The sample table records 400 to 450 clones; roughly 86% of these occur just once. In total, the top ten clones hold roughly 10% of the sample.

These data come from a study of somatic mutations in cytotoxic T cells in rheumatoid arthritis (dated by TCRdb to 2017 to 2019). As for the study more broadly: Right after diagnosis and prior to the start of any treatment, around 30 ml EDTA of peripheral blood was drawn from patients. Patient and control groups had essentially identical median ages. A total of some 62 rheumatoid arthritis patients and about 20 healthy controls underwent TCRB deep sequencing. Sorted V beta1+ cells also underwent TCRB sequencing, and some V beta antibody-stained T-cell populations were flow-sorted at nearly 100% purity on a FACSAria II or Sony SH800. In newly diagnosed rheumatoid arthritis without treatment, the study examined if expanded CD8+ T-cell clones harbor somatic mutations, relying on TCRB deep sequencing to characterize clonality.

General study outcomes and caveats: In 8 out of 65 patients, more than 20% of CD8+ cells belonged to the largest CD8+ clone, while several identical CD8+ TCRB sequences were shared between blood and synovial fluid. CD8+ T-cell clonality in rheumatoid arthritis patients was not significantly different from that in age-matched healthy controls. The antigen targets of the expanded CD8+ clones were unknown, and absence from virus-specific databases did not rule out viral specificity. No adjustment for multiple comparisons was made for the slight TRBV07 underrepresentation in patients. CD8+ clonality increased with age in patients (Spearman r ~ 0.47) but not in healthy controls.

Material: CD8+ T cells sorted from blood. The chain links TRBV9 with TRBJ1-2; a stretch of 9 junction bases matches TRBD1. The source of this sequence is a woman in her 70s with rheumatoid arthritis. The CDR3 reads as follows: CASSVTGGIYGYTF. In nucleotide form, the sequence is TGTGCCAGCAGCGTAACAGGGGGCATCTATGGCTACACCTTC.